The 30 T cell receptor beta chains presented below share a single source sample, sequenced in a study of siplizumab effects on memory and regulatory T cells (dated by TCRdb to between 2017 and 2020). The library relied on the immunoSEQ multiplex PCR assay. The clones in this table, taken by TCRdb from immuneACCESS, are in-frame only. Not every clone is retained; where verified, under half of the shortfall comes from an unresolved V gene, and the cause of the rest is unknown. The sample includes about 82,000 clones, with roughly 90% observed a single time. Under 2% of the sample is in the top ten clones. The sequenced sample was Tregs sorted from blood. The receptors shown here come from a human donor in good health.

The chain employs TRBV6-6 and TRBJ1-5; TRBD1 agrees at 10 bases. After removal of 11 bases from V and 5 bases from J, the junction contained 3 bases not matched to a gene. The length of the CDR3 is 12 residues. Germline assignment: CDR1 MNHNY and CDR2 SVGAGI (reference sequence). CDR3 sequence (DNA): TGTGCCCACGGACAGGGGGATCAGCCCCAGCATTTT. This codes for CAHGQGDQPQHF.

The DNA of the CDR3 is TGTGCCACCAGCAGAGCCCAGTCACCCCTCCACTTT. The encoded protein is CATSRAQSPLHF. The V and J genes are TRBV15 and TRBJ1-6; D is unclear. Trimming pared 1 base from V and 10 bases from J, leaving 5 bases between. The germline V gene has CDR1 LNHNV and CDR2 YYDKDF (reference sequence). The CDR3 contains 12 residues.

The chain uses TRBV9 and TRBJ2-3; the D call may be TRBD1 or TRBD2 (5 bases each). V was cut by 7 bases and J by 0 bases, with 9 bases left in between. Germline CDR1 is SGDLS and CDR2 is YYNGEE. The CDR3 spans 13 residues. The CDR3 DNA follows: TGTGCCAGCGGGACGGCTAGCACAGATACGCAGTATTTT. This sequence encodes CASGTASTDTQYF.

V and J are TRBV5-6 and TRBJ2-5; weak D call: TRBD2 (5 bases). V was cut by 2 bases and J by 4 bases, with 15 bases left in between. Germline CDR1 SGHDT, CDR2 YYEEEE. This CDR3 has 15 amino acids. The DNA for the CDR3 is TGTGCCAGCAGCTTCGAGAGAGCCCGGGGAGAGACCCAGTACTTC. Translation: CASSFERARGETQYF.

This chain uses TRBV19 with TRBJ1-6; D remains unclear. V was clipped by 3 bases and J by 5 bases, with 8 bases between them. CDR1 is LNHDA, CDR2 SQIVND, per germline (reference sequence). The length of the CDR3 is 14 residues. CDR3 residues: CASSIRENNSPLHF. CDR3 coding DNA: TGTGCCAGTAGTATTAGGGAGAATAATTCACCCCTCCACTTT.

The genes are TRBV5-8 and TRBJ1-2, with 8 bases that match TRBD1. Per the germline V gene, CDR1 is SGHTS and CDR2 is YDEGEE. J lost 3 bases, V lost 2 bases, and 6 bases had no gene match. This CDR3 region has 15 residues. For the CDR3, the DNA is TGTGCCAGCAGCTTTGAGACAGGGGTCTACTATGGCTACACCTTC. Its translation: CASSFETGVYYGYTF.

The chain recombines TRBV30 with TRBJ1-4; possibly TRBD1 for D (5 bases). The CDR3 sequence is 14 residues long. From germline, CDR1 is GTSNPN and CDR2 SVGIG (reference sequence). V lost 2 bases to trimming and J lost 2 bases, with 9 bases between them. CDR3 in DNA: TGTGCCTGGAGTTCACAGGTGACTAATGAAAAACTGTTTTTT. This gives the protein CAWSSQVTNEKLFF.

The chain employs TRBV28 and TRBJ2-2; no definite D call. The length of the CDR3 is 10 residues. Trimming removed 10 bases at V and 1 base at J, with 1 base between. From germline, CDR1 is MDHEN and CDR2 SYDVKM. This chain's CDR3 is CAKNTGELFF. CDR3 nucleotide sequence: TGTGCCAAGAACACCGGGGAGCTGTTTTTT.

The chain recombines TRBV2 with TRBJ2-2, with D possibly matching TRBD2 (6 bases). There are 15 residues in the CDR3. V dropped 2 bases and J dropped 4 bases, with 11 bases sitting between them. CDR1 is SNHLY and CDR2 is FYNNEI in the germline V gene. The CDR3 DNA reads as TGTGCCAGCAGTGAATTTGGGGGGTCCACCGGGGAGCTGTTTTTT. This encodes CASSEFGGSTGELFF.

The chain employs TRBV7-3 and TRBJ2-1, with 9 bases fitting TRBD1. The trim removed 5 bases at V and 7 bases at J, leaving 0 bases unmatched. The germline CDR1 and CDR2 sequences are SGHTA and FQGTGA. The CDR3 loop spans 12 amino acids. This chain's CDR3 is CASSGTGNEQFF. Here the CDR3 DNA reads TGTGCCAGCAGCGGGACAGGGAATGAGCAGTTCTTC. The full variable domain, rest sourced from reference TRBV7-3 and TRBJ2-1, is GAGVSQTPSNKVTEKGKYVELRCDPISGHTALYWYRQSLGQGPEFLIYFQGTGAADDSGLPNDRFFAVRPEGSVSTLKIQRTERGDSAVYLCASSGTGNEQFFGPGTRLTVL.

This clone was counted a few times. CDR3: CASSDAPPMSAGASTDTQYF. In nucleotides, the CDR3 is TGTGCCAGCAGTGACGCGCCGCCCATGTCAGCGGGGGCAAGCACAGATACGCAGTATTTT. The genes are TRBV6-1 and TRBJ2-3, with 8 bases identical to TRBD2. The CDR3 sequence is 20 residues long. Germline CDR1 and CDR2: MNHNS and SASEGT. Germline trimming cut 3 bases from V and 0 bases from J; bases unmatched to any gene: 17.

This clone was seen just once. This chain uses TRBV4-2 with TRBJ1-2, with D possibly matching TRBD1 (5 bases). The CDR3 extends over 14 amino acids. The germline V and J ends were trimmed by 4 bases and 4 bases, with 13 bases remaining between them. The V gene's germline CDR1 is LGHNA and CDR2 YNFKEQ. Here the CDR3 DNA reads TGTGCCAGCAGCCTCGGGACCTCGCTCTATGGCTACACCTTC. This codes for CASSLGTSLYGYTF.

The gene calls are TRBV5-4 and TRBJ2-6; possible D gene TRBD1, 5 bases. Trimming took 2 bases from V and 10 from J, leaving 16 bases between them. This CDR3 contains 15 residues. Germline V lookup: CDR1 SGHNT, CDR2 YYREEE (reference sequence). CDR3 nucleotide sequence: TGTGCCAGCAGCTTAGTACCGGACAAGGGGAACGTCCTGACTTTC. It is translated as CASSLVPDKGNVLTF.

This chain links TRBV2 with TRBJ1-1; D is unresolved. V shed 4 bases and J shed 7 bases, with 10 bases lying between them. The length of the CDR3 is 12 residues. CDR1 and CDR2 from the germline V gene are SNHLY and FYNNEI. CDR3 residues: CASSVFLHEAFF. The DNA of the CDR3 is TGTGCCAGCAGTGTTTTTTTACATGAAGCTTTCTTT. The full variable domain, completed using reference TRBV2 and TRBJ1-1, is EPEVTQTPSHQVTQMGQEVILRCVPISNHLYFYWYRQILGQKVEFLVSFYNNEISEKSEIFDDQFSVERPDGSNFTLKIRSTKLEDSAMYFCASSVFLHEAFFGQGTRLTVV.

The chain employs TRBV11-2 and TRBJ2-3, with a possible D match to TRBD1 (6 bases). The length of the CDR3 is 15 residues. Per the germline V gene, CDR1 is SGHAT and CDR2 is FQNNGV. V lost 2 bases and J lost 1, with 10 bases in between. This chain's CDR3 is CASSLQGHGTDTQYF. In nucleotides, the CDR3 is TGTGCCAGCAGCTTACAGGGACACGGCACAGATACGCAGTATTTT.

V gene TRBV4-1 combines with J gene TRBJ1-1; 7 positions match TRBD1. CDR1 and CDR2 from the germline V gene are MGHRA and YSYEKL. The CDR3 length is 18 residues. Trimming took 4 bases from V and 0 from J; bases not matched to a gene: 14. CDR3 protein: CASSPRRQGNIMNTEAFF. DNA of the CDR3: TGCGCCAGCAGCCCACGCAGACAGGGAAACATAATGAACACTGAAGCTTTCTTT.

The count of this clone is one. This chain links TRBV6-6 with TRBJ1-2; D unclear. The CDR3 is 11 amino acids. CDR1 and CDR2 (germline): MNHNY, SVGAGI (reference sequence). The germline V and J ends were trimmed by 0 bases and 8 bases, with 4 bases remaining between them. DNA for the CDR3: TGTGCCAGCAGTTACTCTGCAGGCTACACCTTC. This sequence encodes CASSYSAGYTF.

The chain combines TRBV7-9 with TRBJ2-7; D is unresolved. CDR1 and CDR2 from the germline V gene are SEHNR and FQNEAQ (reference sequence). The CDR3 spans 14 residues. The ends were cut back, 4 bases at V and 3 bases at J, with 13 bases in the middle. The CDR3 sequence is CASSSGGKNYEQYF. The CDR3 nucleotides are TGTGCCAGCAGCTCCGGCGGCAAAAACTACGAGCAGTACTTC.

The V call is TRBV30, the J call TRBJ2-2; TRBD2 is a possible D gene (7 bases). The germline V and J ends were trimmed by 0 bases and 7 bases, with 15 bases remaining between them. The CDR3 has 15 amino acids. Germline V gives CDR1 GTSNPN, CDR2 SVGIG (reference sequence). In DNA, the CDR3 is TGTGCCTGGAGTGTACTCCGGGGGGCTAGCGGGGAGCTGTTTTTT. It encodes CAWSVLRGASGELFF.

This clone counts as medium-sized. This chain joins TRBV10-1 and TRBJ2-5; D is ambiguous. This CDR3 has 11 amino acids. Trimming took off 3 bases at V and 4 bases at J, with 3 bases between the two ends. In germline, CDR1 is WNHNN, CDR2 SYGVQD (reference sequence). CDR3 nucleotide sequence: TGCGCCAGCAGTGATGGAGAGACCCAGTACTTC. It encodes CASSDGETQYF.

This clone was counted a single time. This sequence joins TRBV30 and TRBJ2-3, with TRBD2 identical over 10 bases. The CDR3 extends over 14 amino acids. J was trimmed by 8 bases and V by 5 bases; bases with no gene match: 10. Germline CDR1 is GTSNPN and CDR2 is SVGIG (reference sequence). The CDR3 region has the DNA TGTGCCTGGTTCAAGCGGGGGGGCTTTGGTACGCAGTATTTT. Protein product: CAWFKRGGFGTQYF. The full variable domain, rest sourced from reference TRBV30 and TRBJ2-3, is SQTIHQWPATLVQPVGSPLSLECTVEGTSNPNLYWYRQAAGRGLQLLFYSVGIGQISSEVPQNLSASRPQDRQFILSSKKLLLSDSGFYLCAWFKRGGFGTQYFGPGTRLTVL.

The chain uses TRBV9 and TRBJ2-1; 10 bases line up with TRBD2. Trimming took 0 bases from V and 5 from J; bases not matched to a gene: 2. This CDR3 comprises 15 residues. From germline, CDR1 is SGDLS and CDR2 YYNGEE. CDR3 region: CASSVVAGGHNEQFF. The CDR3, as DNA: TGTGCCAGCAGCGTAGTAGCGGGGGGCCACAATGAGCAGTTCTTC.

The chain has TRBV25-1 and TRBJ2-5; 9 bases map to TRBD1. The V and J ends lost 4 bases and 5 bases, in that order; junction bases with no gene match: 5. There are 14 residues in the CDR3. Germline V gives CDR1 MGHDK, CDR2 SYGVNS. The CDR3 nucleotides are TGTGCCAGCAGTGCGGGACAGGGCACGGAGACCCAGTACTTC. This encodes CASSAGQGTETQYF.

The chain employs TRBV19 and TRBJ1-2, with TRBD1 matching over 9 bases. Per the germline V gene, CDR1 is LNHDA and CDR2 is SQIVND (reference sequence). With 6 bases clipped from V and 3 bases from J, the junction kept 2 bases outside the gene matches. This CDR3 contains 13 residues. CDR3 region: CASSRDRDYGYTF. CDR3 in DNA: TGTGCCAGTAGCCGGGACAGGGACTATGGCTACACCTTC.

This CDR3 is CASSPPAGRGVQETQYF. The CDR3 DNA is TGCGCCAGCAGCCCGCCGGCGGGGCGGGGGGTCCAAGAGACCCAGTACTTC. The chain has TRBV5-1 and TRBJ2-5; 8 nucleotides align to TRBD2. This CDR3 is 17 amino acids long. Germline assignment: CDR1 SGHRS and CDR2 YFSETQ. V lost 4 bases, J lost 1 base, and 12 bases stayed unmatched.

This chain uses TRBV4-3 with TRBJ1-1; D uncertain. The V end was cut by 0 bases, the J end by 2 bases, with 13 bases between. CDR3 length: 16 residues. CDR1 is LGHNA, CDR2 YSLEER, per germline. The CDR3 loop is CASSQDPDGFNTEAFF. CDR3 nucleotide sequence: TGCGCCAGCAGCCAAGATCCGGACGGTTTTAACACTGAAGCTTTCTTT.

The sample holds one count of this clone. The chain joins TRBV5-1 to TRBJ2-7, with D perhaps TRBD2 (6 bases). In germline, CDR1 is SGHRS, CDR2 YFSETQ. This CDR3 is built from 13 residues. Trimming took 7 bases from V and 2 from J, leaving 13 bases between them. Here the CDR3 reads CASGGLSPYEQYF. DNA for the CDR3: TGCGCCAGCGGGGGACTTTCTCCCTACGAGCAGTACTTC.

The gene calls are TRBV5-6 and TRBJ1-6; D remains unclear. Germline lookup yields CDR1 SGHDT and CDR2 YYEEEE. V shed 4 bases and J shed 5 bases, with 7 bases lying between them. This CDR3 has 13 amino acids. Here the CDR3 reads CASSTVDNSPLHF. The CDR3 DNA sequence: TGTGCCAGCAGCACGGTAGATAATTCACCCCTCCACTTT.

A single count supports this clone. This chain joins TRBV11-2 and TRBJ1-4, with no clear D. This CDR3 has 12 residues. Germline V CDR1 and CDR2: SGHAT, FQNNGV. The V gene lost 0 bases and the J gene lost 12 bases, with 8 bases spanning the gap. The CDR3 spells CASSLDSTELFF. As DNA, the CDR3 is TGTGCCAGCAGCTTAGACAGTACCGAACTGTTTTTT.

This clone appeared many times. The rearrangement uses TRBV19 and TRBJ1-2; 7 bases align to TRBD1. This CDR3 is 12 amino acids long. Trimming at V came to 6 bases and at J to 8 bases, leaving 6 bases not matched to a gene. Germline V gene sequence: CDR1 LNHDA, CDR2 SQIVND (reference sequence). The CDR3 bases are TGTGCCAGTAGCCGGGACAGCCGGGGCTACACCTTC. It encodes CASSRDSRGYTF.